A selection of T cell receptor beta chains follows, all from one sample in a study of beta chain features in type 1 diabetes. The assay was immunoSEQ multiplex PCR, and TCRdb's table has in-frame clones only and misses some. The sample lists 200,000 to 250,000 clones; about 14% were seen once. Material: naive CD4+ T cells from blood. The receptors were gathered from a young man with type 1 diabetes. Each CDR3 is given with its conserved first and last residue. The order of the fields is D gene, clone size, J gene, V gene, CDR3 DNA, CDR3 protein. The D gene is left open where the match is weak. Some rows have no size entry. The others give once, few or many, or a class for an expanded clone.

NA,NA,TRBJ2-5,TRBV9,TGTGCCAGCAGCTCCTCGTACCAAGAGACCCAGTACTTC,CASSSSYQETQYF
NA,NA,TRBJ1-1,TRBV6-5,TGTGCCAGCAGCCGAGAGTCTGAAGCTTTCTTT,CASSRESEAFF
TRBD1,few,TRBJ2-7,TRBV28,TGTGCCAGCAGTTTATCCCCGACAGGGGCCTACGAGCAGTACTTC,CASSLSPTGAYEQYF
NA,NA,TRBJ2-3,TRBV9,TGTGCCAGCAGCGTGGGCAGCCTCACAGATACGCAGTATTTT,CASSVGSLTDTQYF
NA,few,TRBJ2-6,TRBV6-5,TGTGCCAGCCTCCCCGTCGGCTCTGGGGCCAACGTCCTGACTTTC,CASLPVGSGANVLTF
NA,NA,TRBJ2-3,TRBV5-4,TGTGCCAGCAGCTTGGGGGGGAGGAGTGGTATAAATACGCAGTATTTT,CASSLGGRSGINTQYF
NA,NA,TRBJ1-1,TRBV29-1,TGCAGCGTTGAGCGACAGACGAACACTGAAGCTTTCTTT,CSVERQTNTEAFF
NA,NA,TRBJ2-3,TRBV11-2,TGTGCCAGCAGCTCGGGACTGGGTGATACGCAGTATTTT,CASSSGLGDTQYF
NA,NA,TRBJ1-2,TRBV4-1,TGCGCCAGCAGCCAAGGGCAGAGGGATGGCTACACCTTC,CASSQGQRDGYTF
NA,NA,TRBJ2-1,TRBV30,TGTGCCTGGAGTGTAGGCGGGGGCCTGGCTGGTCAGTTCTTC,CAWSVGGGLAGQFF
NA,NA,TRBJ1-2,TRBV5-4,TGTGCCAGCAGCATCCCAGTCGGGATCAAGGGCTATGGCTACACCTTC,CASSIPVGIKGYGYTF
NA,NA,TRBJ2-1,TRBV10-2,TGCGCCAGCAGTGAGTCGATACCTCGGAGTGGTGAGCAGTTCTTC,CASSESIPRSGEQFF
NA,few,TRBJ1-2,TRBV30,TGTGCCTGGAGGACGCCGCCGGGTTATGGCTACACCTTC,CAWRTPPGYGYTF
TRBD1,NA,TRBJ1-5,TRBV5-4,TGTGCCAGCAGCTCGGACAGGTCTGCTCAGCCCCAGCATTTT,CASSSDRSAQPQHF
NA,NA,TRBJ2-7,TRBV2,TGTGCCAGCAGCGAAGAACGGGGCTACGAGCAGTACTTC,CASSEERGYEQYF
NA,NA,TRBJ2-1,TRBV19,TGTGCCAGTAGTCCAGAACCAGGGGGGAGGTACAATGAGCAGTTCTTC,CASSPEPGGRYNEQFF
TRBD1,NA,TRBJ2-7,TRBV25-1,TGTGCCAGCGGCGGACAGGGGACTAATATCCACGAGCAGTACTTC,CASGGQGTNIHEQYF
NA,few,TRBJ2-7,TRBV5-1,TGCGCCAGCAGCTTGTCCGGGGGGCCTTCCTACGAGCAGTACTTC,CASSLSGGPSYEQYF
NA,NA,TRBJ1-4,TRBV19,TGTGCCAGTAGTTCCCGACAGTTTAATGAAAAACTGTTTTTT,CASSSRQFNEKLFF
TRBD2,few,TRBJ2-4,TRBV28,TGTGCCAGCAGCCTACCGCGGGGGACAGCCAAAAACATTCAGTACTTC,CASSLPRGTAKNIQYF
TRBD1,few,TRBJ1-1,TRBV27,TGTGCCAGCAGTTCCCGCTCGACAGGGCGGAACACTGAAGCTTTCTTT,CASSSRSTGRNTEAFF
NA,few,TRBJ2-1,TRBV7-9,TGTGCCAGCAGCCGCGCGGCCTACAATGAGCAGTTCTTC,CASSRAAYNEQFF
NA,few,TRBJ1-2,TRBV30,TGTGCCTGGAGTTCGGCAGGACTAAGTGGCTACACCTTC,CAWSSAGLSGYTF
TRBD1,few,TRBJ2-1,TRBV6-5,TGTGCCACCTGGGACAGGGCTTTGAATGAGCAGTTCTTC,CATWDRALNEQFF
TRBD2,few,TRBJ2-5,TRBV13,TGTGCCAGCAGCTTAGCGGGGGGGGCCGGTGAGACCCAGTACTTC,CASSLAGGAGETQYF
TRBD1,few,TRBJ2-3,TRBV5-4,TGTGCCAGCAGCGGAGGGGGACAGGGACCCTTGGATACGCAGTATTTT,CASSGGGQGPLDTQYF
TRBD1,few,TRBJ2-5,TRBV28,TGTGCCAGCAGTTCCCCGACAGGGATGCGGGAGACCCAGTACTTC,CASSSPTGMRETQYF
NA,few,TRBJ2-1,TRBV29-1,TGCAGCGCTTTGACGGAGAGCTCCTACAATGAGCAGTTCTTC,CSALTESSYNEQFF
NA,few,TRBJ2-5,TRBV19,TGTGCCAGTAGTATGCGACAGGGAGGAGAGACCCAGTACTTC,CASSMRQGGETQYF
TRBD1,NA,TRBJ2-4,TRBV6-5,TGTGCCAGCAGTTACTTTAGACAGGGCGGCGTAAACATTCAGTACTTC,CASSYFRQGGVNIQYF
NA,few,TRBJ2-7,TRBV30,TGTGCCTGGAGTCCCTCCCTCGACAGTCAGATTTTTGACGAGCAGTACTTC,CAWSPSLDSQIFDEQYF
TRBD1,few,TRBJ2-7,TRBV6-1,TGTGCCAGCACAGTGGGGACAGGGGTGGACGAGCAGTACTTC,CASTVGTGVDEQYF
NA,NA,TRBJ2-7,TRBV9,TGTGCCAGCAGCGTAGGCGGAAGGGGATACGAGCAGTACTTC,CASSVGGRGYEQYF
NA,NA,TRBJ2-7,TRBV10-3,TGTGCCATCAGTGGAGTCCAGGCGACATCCTACGAGCAGTACTTC,CAISGVQATSYEQYF
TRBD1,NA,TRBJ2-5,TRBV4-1,TGCGCCAGCAGCCACGACAGGGGTGAGCAGTACTTC,CASSHDRGEQYF
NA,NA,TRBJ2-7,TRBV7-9,TGTGCCAGCAGCGGTACGGTGGGAACAGGCTCCTACGAGCAGTACTTC,CASSGTVGTGSYEQYF
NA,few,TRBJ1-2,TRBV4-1,TGCGCCAGCAGCCAAGAAAGGATGGAGTATGGCTACACCTTC,CASSQERMEYGYTF
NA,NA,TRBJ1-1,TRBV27,TGTGCCAGCAGAACAGTTAGCACTGAAGCTTTCTTT,CASRTVSTEAFF
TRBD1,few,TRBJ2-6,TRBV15,TGTGCCACCAGCAGAGAGACAGGGGAGACTGGGGCCAACGTCCTGACTTTC,CATSRETGETGANVLTF
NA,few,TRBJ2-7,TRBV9,TGTGCCAGCAGCGTAGACCTAGGCATCTTGGAGCAGTACTTC,CASSVDLGILEQYF
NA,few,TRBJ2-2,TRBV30,TGTGCCTGGAGTGTACTCCATGCCGGGGAGCTGTTTTTT,CAWSVLHAGELFF
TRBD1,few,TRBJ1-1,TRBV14,TGTGCCAGCAGCCAAGAATTGGGACAGTTGAACACTGAAGCTTTCTTT,CASSQELGQLNTEAFF
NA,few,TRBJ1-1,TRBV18,TGTGCCAGCTCACTTACGGTGAACACTGAAGCTTTCTTT,CASSLTVNTEAFF
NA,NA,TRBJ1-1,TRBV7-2,TGTGCCAGCAGCCCTGCCGGAGGGGAGTACACTGAAGCTTTCTTT,CASSPAGGEYTEAFF
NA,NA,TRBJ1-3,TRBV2,TGTGCCAGCAGTGCAGTTAATGGAAACACCATATATTTT,CASSAVNGNTIYF
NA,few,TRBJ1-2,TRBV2,TGTGCCAGCAGCGCCCATGGCGGGAACTATGGCTACACCTTC,CASSAHGGNYGYTF
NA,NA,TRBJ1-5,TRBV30,TGTGCCTGGAGTAGGAGGGTTGAGGGCAATCAGCCCCAGCATTTT,CAWSRRVEGNQPQHF
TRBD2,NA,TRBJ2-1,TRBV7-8,TGTGCCAGCAGCTTAGAGCGGGGCGGGAGGGCCCAAAATGAGCAGTTCTTC,CASSLERGGRAQNEQFF
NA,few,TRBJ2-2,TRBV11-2,TGTGCCAGCAGCTTAGATCTTGGAGCCGGGGAGCTGTTTTTT,CASSLDLGAGELFF